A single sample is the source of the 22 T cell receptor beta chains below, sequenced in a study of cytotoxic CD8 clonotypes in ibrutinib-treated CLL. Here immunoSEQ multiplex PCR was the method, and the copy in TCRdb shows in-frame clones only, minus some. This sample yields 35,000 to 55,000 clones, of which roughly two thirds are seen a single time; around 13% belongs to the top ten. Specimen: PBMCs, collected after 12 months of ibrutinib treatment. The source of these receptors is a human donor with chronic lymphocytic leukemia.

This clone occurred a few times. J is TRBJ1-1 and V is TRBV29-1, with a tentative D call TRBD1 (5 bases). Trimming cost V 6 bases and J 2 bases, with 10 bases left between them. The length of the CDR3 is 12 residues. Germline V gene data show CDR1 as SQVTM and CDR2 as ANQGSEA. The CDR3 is CSVRDGNTEAFF. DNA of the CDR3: TGCAGCGTCCGGGACGGTAACACTGAAGCTTTCTTT.

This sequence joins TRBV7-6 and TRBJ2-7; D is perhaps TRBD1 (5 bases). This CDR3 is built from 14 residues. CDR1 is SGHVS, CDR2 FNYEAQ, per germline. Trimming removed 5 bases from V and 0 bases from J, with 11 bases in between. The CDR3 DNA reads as TGTGCCAGCAGCCCCAGGGCGGACTCCTACGAGCAGTACTTC. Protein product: CASSPRADSYEQYF.

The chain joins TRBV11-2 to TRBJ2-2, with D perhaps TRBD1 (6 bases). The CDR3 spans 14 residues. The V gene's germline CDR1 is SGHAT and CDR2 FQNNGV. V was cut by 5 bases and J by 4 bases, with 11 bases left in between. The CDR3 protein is CASSPDRTTGELFF. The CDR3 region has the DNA TGTGCCAGCAGCCCGGACAGAACCACCGGGGAGCTGTTTTTT. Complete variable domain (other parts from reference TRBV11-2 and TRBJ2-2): EAGVAQSPRYKIIEKRQSVAFWCNPISGHATLYWYQQILGQGPKLLIQFQNNGVVDDSQLPKDRFSAERLKGVDSTLKIQPAKLEDSAVYLCASSPDRTTGELFFGEGSRLTVL.

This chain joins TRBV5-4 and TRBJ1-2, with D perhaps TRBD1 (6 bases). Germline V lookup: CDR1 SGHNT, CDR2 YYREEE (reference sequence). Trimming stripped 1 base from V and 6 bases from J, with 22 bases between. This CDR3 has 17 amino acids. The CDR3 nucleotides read TGTGCCAGCAGCTTGAAGTTCGAGGGGGAGGGTGTCGATGGCTACACCTTC. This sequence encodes CASSLKFEGEGVDGYTF.

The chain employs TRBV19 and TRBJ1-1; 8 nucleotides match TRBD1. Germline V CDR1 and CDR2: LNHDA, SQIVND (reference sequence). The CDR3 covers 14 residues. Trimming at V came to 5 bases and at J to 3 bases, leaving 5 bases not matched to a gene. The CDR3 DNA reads TGTGCCAGTAGTCCTCGACAGGGGTACACTGAAGCTTTCTTT. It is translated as CASSPRQGYTEAFF.

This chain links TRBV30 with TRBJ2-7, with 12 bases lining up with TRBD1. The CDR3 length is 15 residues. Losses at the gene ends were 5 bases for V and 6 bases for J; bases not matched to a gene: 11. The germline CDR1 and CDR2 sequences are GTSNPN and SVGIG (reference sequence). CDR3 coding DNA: TGTGCCTGGGAGCGAACCGGGACAGGGGGCGGCGAGCAGTACTTC. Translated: CAWERTGTGGGEQYF.

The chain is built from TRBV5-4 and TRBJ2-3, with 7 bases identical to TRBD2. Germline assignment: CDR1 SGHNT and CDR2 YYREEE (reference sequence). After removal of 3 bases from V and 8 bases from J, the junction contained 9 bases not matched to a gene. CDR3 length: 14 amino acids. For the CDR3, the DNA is TGTGCCAGCAGCTCAAGGCGGGGGTTTATTACGCAGTATTTT. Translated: CASSSRRGFITQYF.

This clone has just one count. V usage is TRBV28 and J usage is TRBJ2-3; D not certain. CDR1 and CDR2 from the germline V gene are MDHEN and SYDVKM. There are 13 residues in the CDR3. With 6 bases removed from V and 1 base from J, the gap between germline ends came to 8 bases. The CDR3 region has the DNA TGTGCCAGCAGGAAAAGGGGCACAGATACGCAGTATTTT. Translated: CASRKRGTDTQYF.

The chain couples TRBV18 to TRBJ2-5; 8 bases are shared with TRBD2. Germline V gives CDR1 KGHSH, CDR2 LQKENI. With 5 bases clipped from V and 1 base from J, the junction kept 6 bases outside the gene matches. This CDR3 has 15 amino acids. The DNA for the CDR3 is TGTGCCAGCTCATCGGGACTAGTCCCCCAAGAGACCCAGTACTTC. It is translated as CASSSGLVPQETQYF. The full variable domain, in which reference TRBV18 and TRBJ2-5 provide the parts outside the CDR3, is NAGVMQNPRHLVRRRGQEARLRCSPMKGHSHVYWYRQLPEEGLKFMVYLQKENIIDESGMPKERFSAEFPKEGPSILRIQQVVRGDSAAYFCASSSGLVPQETQYFGPGTRLLVL.

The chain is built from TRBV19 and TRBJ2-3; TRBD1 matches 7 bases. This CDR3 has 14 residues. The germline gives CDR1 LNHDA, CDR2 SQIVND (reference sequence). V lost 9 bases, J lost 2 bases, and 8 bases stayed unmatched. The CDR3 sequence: CASSPGTDTDTQYF. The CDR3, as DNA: TGTGCCAGCAGTCCCGGGACAGACACAGATACGCAGTATTTT.

CDR3 loop: CASSRMGTDYGYTF. CDR3 sequence (DNA): TGCGCCAGCAGCCGTATGGGGACAGACTATGGCTACACCTTC. The chain is built from TRBV4-1 and TRBJ1-2; 7 positions agree with TRBD1. The V segment lost 4 bases and the J segment 3 bases; nucleotides outside the gene matches: 5. CDR1 and CDR2 from the germline V gene are MGHRA and YSYEKL. The CDR3 extends over 14 amino acids.

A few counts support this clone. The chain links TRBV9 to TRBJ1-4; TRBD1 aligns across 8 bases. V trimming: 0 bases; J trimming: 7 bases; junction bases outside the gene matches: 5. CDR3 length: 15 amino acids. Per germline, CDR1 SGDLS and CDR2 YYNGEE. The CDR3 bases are TGTGCCAGCAGCGTAGCAGGGGGCGTACGTGAAAAACTGTTTTTT. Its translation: CASSVAGGVREKLFF.

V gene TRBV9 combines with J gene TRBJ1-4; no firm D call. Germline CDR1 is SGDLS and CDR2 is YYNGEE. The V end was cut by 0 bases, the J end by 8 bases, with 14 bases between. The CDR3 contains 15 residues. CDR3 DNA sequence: TGTGCCAGCAGCGTAGCGGTAGGGTTGGGGGAAAAACTGTTTTTT. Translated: CASSVAVGLGEKLFF.

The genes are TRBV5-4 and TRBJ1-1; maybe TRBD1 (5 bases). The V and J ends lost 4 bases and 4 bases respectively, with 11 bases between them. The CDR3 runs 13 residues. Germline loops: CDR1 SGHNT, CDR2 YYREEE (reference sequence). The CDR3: CASSPQEGTEAFF. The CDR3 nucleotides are TGTGCCAGCAGCCCACAGGAGGGCACTGAAGCTTTCTTT.

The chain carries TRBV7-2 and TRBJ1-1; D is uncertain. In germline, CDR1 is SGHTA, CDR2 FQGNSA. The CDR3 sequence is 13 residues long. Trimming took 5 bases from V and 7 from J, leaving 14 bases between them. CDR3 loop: CASSQERRGEAFF. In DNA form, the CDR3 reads TGTGCCAGCAGCCAGGAAAGGAGAGGTGAAGCTTTCTTT.

CDR3 coding DNA: TGTGCCAGCAGCTTCTATGGTAGCGGGGGCCCTCGGGAGCAGTACTTC. Amino acids: CASSFYGSGGPREQYF. The chain is built from TRBV5-6 and TRBJ2-7; 9 positions match TRBD2. Germline V gives CDR1 SGHDT, CDR2 YYEEEE. Germline trimming cut 2 bases from V and 7 bases from J; bases unmatched to any gene: 13. This CDR3 is 16 amino acids long. The full variable domain, its missing parts supplied by reference TRBV5-6 and TRBJ2-7, is DAGVTQSPTHLIKTRGQQVTLRCSPKSGHDTVSWYQQALGQGPQFIFQYYEEEERQRGNFPDRFSGHQFPNYSSELNVNALLLGDSALYLCASSFYGSGGPREQYFGPGTRLTVT.

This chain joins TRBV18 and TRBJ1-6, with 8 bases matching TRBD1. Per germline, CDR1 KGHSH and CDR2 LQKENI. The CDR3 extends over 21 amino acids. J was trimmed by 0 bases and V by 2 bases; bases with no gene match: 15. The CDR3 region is CASSPFSGQGLFGSYNSPLHF. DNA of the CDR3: TGTGCCAGCTCACCATTCAGCGGACAGGGTTTGTTTGGCTCCTATAATTCACCCCTCCACTTT.

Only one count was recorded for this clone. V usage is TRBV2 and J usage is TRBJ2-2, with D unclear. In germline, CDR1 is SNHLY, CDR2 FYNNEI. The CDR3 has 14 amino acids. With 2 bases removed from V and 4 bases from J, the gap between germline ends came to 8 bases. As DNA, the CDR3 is TGTGCCAGCAGTGAAAACCCCGTCACCGGGGAGCTGTTTTTT. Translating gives CASSENPVTGELFF.

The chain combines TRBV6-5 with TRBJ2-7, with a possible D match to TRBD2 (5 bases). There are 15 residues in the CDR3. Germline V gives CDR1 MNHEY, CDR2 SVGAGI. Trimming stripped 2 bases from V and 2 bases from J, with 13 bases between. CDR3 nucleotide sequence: TGTGCCAGCAGTTACCACACAACGGGGACCTACGAGCAGTACTTC. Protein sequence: CASSYHTTGTYEQYF.

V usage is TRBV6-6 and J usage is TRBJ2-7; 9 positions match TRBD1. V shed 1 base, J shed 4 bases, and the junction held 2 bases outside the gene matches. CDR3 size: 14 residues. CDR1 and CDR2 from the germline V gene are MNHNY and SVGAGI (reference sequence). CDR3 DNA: TGTGCCAGCAGTTACTTAGGGACAGGGTACGAGCAGTACTTC. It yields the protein CASSYLGTGYEQYF.

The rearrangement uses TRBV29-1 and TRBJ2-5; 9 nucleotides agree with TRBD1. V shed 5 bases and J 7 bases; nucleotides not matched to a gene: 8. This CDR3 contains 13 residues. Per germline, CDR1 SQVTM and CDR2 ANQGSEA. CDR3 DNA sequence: TGCAGCGTTTTCCTTACAGGGGGCGGGACCCAGTACTTC. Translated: CSVFLTGGGTQYF.

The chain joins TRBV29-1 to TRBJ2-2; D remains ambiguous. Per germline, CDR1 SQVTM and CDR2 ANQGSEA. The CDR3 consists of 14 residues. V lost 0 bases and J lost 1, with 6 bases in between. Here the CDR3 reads CSVEETRNTGELFF. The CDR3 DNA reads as TGCAGCGTTGAAGAGACCAGGAACACCGGGGAGCTGTTTTTT.